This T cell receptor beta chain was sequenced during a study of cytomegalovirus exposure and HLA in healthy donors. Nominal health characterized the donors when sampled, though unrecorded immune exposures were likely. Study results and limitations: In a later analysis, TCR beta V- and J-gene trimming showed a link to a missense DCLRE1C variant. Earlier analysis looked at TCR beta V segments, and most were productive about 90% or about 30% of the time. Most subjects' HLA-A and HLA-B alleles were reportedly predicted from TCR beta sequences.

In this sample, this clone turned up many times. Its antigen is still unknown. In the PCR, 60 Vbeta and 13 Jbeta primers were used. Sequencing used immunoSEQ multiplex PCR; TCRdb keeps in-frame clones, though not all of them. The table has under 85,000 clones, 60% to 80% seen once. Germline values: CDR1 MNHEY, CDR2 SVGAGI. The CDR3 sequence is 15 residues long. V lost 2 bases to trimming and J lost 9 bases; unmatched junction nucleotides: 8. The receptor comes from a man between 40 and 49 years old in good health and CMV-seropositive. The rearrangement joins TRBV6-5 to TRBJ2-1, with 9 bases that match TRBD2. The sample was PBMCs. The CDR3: CASSYGLAGNGEQFF. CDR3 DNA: TGTGCCAGCAGTTACGGGCTAGCGGGAAACGGTGAGCAGTTCTTC.